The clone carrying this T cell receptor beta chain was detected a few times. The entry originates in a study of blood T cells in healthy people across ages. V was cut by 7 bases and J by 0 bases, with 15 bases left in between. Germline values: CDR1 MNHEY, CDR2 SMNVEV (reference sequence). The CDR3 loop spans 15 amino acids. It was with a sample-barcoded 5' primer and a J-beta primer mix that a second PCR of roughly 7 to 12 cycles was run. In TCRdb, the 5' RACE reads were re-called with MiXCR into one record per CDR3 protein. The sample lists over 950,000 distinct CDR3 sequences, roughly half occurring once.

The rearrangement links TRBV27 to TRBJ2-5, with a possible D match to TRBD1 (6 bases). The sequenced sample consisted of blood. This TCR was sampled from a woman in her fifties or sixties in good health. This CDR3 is CASKLTGLYQETQYF. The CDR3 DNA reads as TGTGCCAGCAAGCTAACAGGGCTATACCAAGAGACCCAGTACTTC.